This TCR beta chain was captured in a study of T cell responses to AZD1222 COVID-19 vaccine. Regarding the study as a whole: Donors in the cohort were predominantly white British and more often female, and clonal diversity was possibly underestimated.

The V gene lost 1 base and the J gene lost 6 bases, with 15 bases spanning the gap. This CDR3 has 15 residues. CDR1 and CDR2 from the germline V gene are SGHTA and FQGNSA. The assay was immunoSEQ multiplex PCR, and TCRdb's table has in-frame clones only and misses some. The repertoire holds 30,000 to 40,000 clones, with around 78% as singletons. With respect to this clone: What it binds is unknown.

Second-dose recipients at about 4 or about 12 weeks were treated as one pooled group. The sequence was obtained from an adult who received the AZD1222 COVID-19 vaccine. The chain couples TRBV7-2 to TRBJ2-5, with D perhaps matching TRBD1 (6 bases). Specimen: peripheral blood, collected 28 days after the second AZD1222 dose. The CDR3 DNA is TGTGCCAGCAGCTTAGGGGGAACAGGGATCAAGACCCAGTACTTC. It encodes CASSLGGTGIKTQYF.